The present T cell receptor (beta chain) was sequenced within a study of CD4 T cells in relation to SARS-CoV-2 and coronaviruses. Study as a whole: PBMCs were cultured with antigen for about eleven days before TCR beta sequencing. The restricting HLA molecule for shared crossreactive spike epitopes was mapped. Study-level findings and limits: This crossreactivity analysis covered spike protein alone, no other viral proteins.

Trimming stripped 4 bases from V and 4 bases from J, with 6 bases between. The V gene's germline CDR1 is LNHDA and CDR2 SQIVND (reference sequence). This CDR3 has 12 amino acids. Sequenced by immunoSEQ multiplex PCR; TCRdb stores in-frame clones only, minus some. In the table there are around 25,000 clones, approximately 70% of which are singletons. Comments on this clone: What it recognizes is unknown.

Unexposed donor CD4+ T cells date from 2011-2018, before the COVID-19 pandemic. Isolation of CD4+ T cells took place after about 10 days in culture. As cell numbers allowed, unexposed-donor CD4+ T cells faced SARS-CoV-2 S/N and four cold-coronavirus spikes. The chain links TRBV19 to TRBJ2-3, with no clear D. This TCR came from a human donor in good health. Sample: CD4+ T cells from PBMCs, cultured in vitro. DNA for the CDR3: TGTGCCAGTAGTACAGTCGCAGATACGCAGTATTTT. This translates into CASSTVADTQYF.